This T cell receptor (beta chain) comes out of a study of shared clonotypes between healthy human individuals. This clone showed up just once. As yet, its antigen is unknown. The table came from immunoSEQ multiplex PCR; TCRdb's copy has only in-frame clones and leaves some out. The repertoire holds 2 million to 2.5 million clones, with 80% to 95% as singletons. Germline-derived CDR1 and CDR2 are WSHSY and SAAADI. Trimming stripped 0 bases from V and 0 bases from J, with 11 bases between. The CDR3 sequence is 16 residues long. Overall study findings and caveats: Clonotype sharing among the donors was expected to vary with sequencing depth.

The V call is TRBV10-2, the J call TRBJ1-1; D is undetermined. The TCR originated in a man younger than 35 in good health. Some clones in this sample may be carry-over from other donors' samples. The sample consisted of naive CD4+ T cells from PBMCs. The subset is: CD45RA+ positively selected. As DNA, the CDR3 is TGCGCCAGCAGTGAGTCGTCCGGACGACTGAACACTGAAGCTTTCTTT. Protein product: CASSESSGRLNTEAFF.